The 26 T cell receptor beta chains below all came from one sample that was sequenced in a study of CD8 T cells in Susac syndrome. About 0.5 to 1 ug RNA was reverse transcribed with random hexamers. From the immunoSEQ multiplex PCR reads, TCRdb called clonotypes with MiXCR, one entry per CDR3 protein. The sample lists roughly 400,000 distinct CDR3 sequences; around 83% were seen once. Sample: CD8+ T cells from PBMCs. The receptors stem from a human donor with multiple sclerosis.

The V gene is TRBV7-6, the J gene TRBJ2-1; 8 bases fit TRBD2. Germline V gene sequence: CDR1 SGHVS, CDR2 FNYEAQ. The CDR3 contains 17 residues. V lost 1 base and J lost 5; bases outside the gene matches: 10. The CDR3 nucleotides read TGTGCCAGCAGCTTAGGGCTAGCGGGTCTTGAGAACAATGAGCAGTTCTTC. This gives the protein CASSLGLAGLENNEQFF.

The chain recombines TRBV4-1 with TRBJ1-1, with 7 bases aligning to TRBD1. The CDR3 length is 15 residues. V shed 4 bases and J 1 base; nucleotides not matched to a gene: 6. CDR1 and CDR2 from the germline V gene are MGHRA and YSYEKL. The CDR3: CASSRATGPNTEAFF. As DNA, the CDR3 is TGCGCCAGCAGCCGAGCGACAGGGCCGAACACTGAAGCTTTCTTT.

The CDR3 spells CASSRGRDIQYF. The CDR3 coding sequence is TGTGCCAGCAGTCGCGGGAGGGACATTCAGTACTTC. The V gene is TRBV5-4, the J gene TRBJ2-4; 9 bases line up with TRBD2. Trimming removed 5 bases from V and 8 bases from J; junction bases left unmatched: 2. CDR3 length equals 12 residues. The germline gives CDR1 SGHNT, CDR2 YYREEE (reference sequence).

The CDR3 protein is CATLDRANTEAFF. DNA for the CDR3: TGTGCCACTCTGGACAGGGCGAACACTGAAGCTTTCTTT. This chain uses TRBV10-3 with TRBJ1-1, with TRBD1 matching 8 bases. The germline CDR1 and CDR2 sequences are ENHRY and SYGVKD. This CDR3 is built from 13 residues. V lost 10 bases, J lost 1 base, and 5 bases stayed unmatched.

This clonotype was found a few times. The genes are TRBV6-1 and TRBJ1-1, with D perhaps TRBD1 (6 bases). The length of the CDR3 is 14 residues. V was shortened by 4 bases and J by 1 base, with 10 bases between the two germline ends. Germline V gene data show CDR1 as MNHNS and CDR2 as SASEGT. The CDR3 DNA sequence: TGTGCCAGCAGTGCAGGGGCCTCGAACACTGAAGCTTTCTTT. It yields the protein CASSAGASNTEAFF.

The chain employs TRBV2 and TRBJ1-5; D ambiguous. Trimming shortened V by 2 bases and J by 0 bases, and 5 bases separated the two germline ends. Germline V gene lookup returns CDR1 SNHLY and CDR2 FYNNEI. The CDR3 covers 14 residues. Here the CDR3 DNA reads TGTGCCAGCAGTGAAACGGATAGCAATCAGCCCCAGCATTTT. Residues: CASSETDSNQPQHF.

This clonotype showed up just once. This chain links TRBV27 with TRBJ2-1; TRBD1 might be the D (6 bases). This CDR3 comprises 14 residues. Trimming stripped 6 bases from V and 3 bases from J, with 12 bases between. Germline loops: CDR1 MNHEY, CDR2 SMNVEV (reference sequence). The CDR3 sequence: CASSQQGLYNEQFF. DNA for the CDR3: TGTGCCAGCAGCCAACAGGGCCTCTACAATGAGCAGTTCTTC.

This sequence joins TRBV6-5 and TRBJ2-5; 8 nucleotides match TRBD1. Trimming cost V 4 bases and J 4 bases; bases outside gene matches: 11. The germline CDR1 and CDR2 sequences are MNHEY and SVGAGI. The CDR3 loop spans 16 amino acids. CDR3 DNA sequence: TGTGCCAGCAGTTCCGGGACAGGATCCGCCTTAGAGACCCAGTACTTC. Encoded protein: CASSSGTGSALETQYF.

The CDR3 DNA sequence: TGTGCCAGCAGTGGAGCAGCTAGCAATCAGCCCCAGCATTTT. Its protein is CASSGAASNQPQHF. V is TRBV6-1 and J is TRBJ1-5; no definite D call. The germline V gene encodes CDR1 MNHNS and CDR2 SASEGT. The CDR3 sequence is 14 residues long. With 4 bases removed from V and 0 bases from J, the gap between germline ends came to 7 bases.

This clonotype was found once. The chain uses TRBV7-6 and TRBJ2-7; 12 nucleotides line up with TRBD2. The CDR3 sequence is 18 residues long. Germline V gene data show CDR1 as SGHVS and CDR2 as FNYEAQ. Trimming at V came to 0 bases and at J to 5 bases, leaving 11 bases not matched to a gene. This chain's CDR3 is CASSLALAGGPLINEQYF. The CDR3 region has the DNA TGTGCCAGCAGCTTAGCGCTAGCGGGAGGGCCGTTAATAAACGAGCAGTACTTC.

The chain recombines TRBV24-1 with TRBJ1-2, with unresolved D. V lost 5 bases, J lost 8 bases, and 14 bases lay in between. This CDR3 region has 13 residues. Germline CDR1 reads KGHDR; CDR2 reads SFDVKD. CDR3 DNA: TGTGCCACCAGTGTTTCCCCGATAGTCGGCTACACCTTC. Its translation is CATSVSPIVGYTF.

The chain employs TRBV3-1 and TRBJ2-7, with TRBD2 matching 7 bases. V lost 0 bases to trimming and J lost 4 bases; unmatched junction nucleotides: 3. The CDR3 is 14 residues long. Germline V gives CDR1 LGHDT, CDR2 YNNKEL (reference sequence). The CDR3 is CASSQERLAYEQYF. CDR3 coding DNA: TGTGCCAGCAGCCAAGAACGACTAGCTTACGAGCAGTACTTC.

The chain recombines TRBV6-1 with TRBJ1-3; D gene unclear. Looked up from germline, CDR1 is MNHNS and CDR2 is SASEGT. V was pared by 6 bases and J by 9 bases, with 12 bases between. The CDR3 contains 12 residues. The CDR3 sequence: CASSIARFTIYF. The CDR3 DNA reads TGTGCCAGCAGCATCGCTCGTTTCACCATATATTTT.

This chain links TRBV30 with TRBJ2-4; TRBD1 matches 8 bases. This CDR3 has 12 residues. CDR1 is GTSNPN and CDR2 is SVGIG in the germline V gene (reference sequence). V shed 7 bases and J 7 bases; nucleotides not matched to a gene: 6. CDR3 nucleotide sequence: TGTGCCTCCTCGGACAGGGATAACATTCAGTACTTC. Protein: CASSDRDNIQYF.

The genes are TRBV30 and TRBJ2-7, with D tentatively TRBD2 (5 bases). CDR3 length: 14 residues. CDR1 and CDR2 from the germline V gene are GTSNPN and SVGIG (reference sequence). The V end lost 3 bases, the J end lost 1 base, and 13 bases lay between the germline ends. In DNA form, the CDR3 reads TGTGCCTGGAGGGACTTAGACGGATCCTACGAGCAGTACTTC. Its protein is CAWRDLDGSYEQYF.

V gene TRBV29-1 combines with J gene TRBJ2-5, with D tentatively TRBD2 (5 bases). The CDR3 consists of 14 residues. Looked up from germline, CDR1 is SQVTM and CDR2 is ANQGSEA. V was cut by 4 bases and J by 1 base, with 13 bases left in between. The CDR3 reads CSVVAETTQETQYF. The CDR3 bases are TGCAGCGTTGTGGCGGAGACTACCCAAGAGACCCAGTACTTC.

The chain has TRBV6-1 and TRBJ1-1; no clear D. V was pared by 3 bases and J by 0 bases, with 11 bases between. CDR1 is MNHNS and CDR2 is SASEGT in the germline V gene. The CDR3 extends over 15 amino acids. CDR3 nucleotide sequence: TGTGCCAGCAGTGAGTATGGGCAGTTGAACACTGAAGCTTTCTTT. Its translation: CASSEYGQLNTEAFF.

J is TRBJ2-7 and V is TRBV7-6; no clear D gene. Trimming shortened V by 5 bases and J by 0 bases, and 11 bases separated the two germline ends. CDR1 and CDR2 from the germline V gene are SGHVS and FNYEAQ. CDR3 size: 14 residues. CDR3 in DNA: TGTGCCAGCAGCCCCGCCGGTAGCTCCTACGAGCAGTACTTC. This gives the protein CASSPAGSSYEQYF. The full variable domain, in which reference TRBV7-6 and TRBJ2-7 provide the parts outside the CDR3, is GAGVSQSPRYKVTKRGQDVALRCDPISGHVSLYWYRQALGQGPEFLTYFNYEAQQDKSGLPNDRFSAERPEGSISTLTIQRTEQRDSAMYRCASSPAGSSYEQYFGPGTRLTVT.

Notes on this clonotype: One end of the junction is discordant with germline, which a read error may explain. The CDR3 DNA follows: TGTGCTAGCAGCTTAGTACAGGGTAGCGAGCAGTACTTC. As protein: CASSLVQGSEQYF. The J gene is TRBJ2-7, the V gene TRBV7-7; D is perhaps TRBD1 (6 bases). CDR1 is SSHAT, CDR2 FNYEAQ, per germline (reference sequence). The length of the CDR3 is 13 residues. The variable domain in full, completed from reference TRBV7-7 and TRBJ2-7, reads GAGVSQSPRYKVTKRGQDVTLRCDPISSHATLYWYQQALGQGPEFLTYFNYEAQPDKSGLPSDRFSAERPEGSISTLTIQRTEQRDSAMYRCASSLVQGSEQYFGPGTRLTVT.

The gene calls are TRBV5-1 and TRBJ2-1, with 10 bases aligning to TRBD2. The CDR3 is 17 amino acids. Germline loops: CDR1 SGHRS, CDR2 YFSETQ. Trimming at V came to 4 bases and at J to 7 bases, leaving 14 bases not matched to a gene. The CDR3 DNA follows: TGCGCCAGCAGCCCGGAACCGGGACTAGCGAGTAGGAATGAGCAGTTCTTC. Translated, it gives CASSPEPGLASRNEQFF.

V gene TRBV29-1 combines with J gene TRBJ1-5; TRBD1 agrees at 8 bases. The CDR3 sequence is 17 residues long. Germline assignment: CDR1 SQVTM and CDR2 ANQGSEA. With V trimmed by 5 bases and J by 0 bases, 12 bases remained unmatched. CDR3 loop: CSVSPDRDHYSNQPQHF. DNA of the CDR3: TGCAGCGTTTCCCCGGACAGGGACCATTATAGCAATCAGCCCCAGCATTTT.

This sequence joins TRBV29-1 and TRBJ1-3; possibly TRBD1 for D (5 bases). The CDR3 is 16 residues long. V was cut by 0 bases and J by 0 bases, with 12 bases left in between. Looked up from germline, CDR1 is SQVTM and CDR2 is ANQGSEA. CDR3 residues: CSVEDRQISSGNTIYF. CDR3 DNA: TGCAGCGTTGAAGATAGACAGATCAGCTCTGGAAACACCATATATTTT. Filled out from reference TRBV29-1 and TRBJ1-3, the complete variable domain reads SAVISQKPSRDICQRGTSLTIQCQVDSQVTMMFWYRQQPGQSLTLIATANQGSEATYESGFVIDKFPISRPNLTFSTLTVSNMSPEDSSIYLCSVEDRQISSGNTIYFGEGSWLTVV.

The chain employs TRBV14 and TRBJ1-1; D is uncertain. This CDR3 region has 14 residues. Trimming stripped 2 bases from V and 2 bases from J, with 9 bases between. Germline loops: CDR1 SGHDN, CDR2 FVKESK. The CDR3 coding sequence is TGTGCCAGCAGCCAATGGCCCCAAAACACTGAAGCTTTCTTT. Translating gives CASSQWPQNTEAFF.

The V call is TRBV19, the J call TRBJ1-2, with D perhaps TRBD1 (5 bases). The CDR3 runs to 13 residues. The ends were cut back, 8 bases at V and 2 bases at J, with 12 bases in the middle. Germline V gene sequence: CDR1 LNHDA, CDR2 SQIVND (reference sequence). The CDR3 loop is CASESGDNYGYTF. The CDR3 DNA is TGTGCCAGTGAGTCGGGGGACAACTATGGCTACACCTTC.

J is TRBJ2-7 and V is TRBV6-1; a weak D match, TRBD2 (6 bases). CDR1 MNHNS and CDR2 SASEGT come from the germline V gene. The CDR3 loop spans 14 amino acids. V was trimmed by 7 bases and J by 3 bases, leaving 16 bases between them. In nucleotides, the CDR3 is TGTGCCAGCACTTCCCGGGACTGGTACTACGAGCAGTACTTC. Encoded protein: CASTSRDWYYEQYF.

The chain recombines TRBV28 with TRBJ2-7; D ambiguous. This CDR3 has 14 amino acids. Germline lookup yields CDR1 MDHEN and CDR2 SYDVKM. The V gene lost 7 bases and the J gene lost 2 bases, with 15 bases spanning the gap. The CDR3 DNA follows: TGTGCCAGCACCCTCGAAGGACCAGCCTACGAGCAGTACTTC. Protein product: CASTLEGPAYEQYF.